The sequence of this T cell receptor beta chain was determined in a study of cytomegalovirus exposure and HLA in healthy donors. Overall study findings and caveats: On later analysis, the bulk of CMV-associated TCR beta chains appeared to be HLA-restricted. A later analysis found common viral pathogens apparently linked to several of the most significant clusters. As immune exposure information, only CMV serostatus was available.

To note about this clone: Antigen unknown.

The PCR ran on 60 Vbeta and 13 Jbeta primers. Assay: immunoSEQ multiplex PCR; the TCRdb copy retains only in-frame clones and omits some. Among about 200,000 clones listed, around three quarters were seen once. The CDR3 runs 15 residues. Per the germline V gene, CDR1 is SQVTM and CDR2 is ANQGSEA. With 7 bases removed from V and 2 bases from J, the gap between germline ends came to 17 bases. This chain uses TRBV29-1 with TRBJ2-2; D possibly corresponds to TRBD2 (6 bases). Sequenced sample: PBMCs. The sequence was collected from a woman aged 25 to 39 in good health and CMV-seropositive. The CDR3 DNA is TGCAGCGCCGGAGGCTGGACTACCAACACCGGGGAGCTGTTTTTT. This codes for CSAGGWTTNTGELFF.